This is a list of T cell receptor beta chains from one sample in a study of blood T cell repertoires in COVID-19. The method was immunoSEQ multiplex PCR; TCRdb's version includes in-frame clones alone and lacks a portion of them. The data hold 150,000 to 190,000 clones, with about 85% observed a single time. The sample taken for sequencing was peripheral blood. These receptor sequences come from a woman aged 60-70 years with COVID-19, enrolled during active disease. Both conserved end residues are part of each CDR3. Not every row has a clone size; where given, it reads once, few, many or a size class.

J gene	V gene	clone size	CDR3 protein
TRBJ2-2	TRBV5-1	NA	CASSSRFGAGGHTGELFF
TRBJ1-1	TRBV27	once	CASSFLTGKGNTEAFF
TRBJ1-4	TRBV7-2	NA	CASSFDGGPEKLFF
TRBJ2-4	TRBV5-4	NA	CASSPATGVQNIQYF
TRBJ2-1	TRBV5-1	NA	CASSLDADSYNEQFF
TRBJ1-4	TRBV9	NA	CASTPRGQGAEGEKLFF
TRBJ2-7	TRBV9	NA	CASSVAGQTYEQYF
TRBJ2-2	TRBV18	NA	CASSSLTSGVTGELFF
TRBJ1-2	TRBV5-1	NA	CASSLEPDLTGPNGYTF
TRBJ2-1	TRBV7-9	NA	CASSKSPHRGIDNEQFF
TRBJ1-6	TRBV27	NA	CASSFEGGASSPLHF
TRBJ2-1	TRBV9	NA	CASSVTSGGLTYNEQFF
TRBJ2-1	TRBV19	NA	CASMGQGENEQFF
TRBJ1-4	TRBV12-5	once	CASGLFTGSEKLFF
TRBJ1-6	TRBV29-1	NA	CSVALGQYNSPLHF
TRBJ1-6	TRBV7-9	NA	CASSLGGQGFSPLHF
TRBJ2-1	TRBV27	NA	CASSHLAGQGNHEQFF
TRBJ2-3	TRBV5-4	once	CATTDPSGRGTDTQYF
TRBJ1-2	TRBV3-1/TRBV3-2	NA	CASSPWTGGRDGYTF
TRBJ1-1	TRBV5-4	NA	CASSLGLSNTEAFF
TRBJ2-5	TRBV6-5	NA	CASSINRGGETQYF
TRBJ1-5	TRBV7-2	NA	CASSLTGTGGSNQPQHF
TRBJ2-7	TRBV5-4	few	CASSLEESYEQYF
TRBJ1-2	TRBV4-1	NA	CASRKEGERYGYTF
TRBJ1-1	TRBV2	NA	CASSPRDREGTEAFF
TRBJ2-7	TRBV27	NA	CASSFRDTSFREQYF
TRBJ2-7	TRBV15	NA	CATSNGQEYYEQYF
TRBJ2-7	TRBV9	NA	CASSSLGSSYEQYF
TRBJ1-1	TRBV29-1	once	CSVEGRGMNTEAFF
TRBJ1-1	TRBV5-1	NA	CASSLPMSGNTEAFF
TRBJ2-7	TRBV13	NA	CASSPGTSGTYEQYF
TRBJ2-7	TRBV6-5	NA	CASTMTSGSSYEQYF
TRBJ2-2	TRBV19	NA	CASSMVGSTGELFF
TRBJ2-5	TRBV7-3	NA	CASSPGISRGETQYF
TRBJ1-2	TRBV5-1	NA	CASSLDGTGEDGYTF
TRBJ2-5	TRBV5-4	NA	CASSLVGTLGETQYF
TRBJ2-1	TRBV6-4	NA	CASSEADWDEQFF
TRBJ2-3	TRBV29-1	NA	CSVEVGRTSGSTDTQYF
TRBJ2-1	TRBV5-4	NA	CASSLGGIGDNEQFF
TRBJ2-3	TRBV9	NA	CASSGDLSSDTQYF
TRBJ1-5	TRBV7-2	once	CASSLEQGLPQHF
TRBJ2-5	TRBV9	NA	CASSVVLAGGRETQYF
TRBJ2-1	TRBV5-1	NA	CASSLVQGARYNEQFF
TRBJ1-6	TRBV2	NA	CASRTTGGANSPLHF
TRBJ1-1	TRBV9	NA	CASSERTGNRATEAFF
TRBJ1-2	TRBV28	NA	CASSLSTGVYGYTF
TRBJ2-7	TRBV27	once	CASHSRGRSYEQYF
TRBJ2-1	TRBV7-9	few	CASSFPSGRAELSRFF
TRBJ1-2	TRBV19	NA	CASSIRDRPNGYTF
TRBJ1-2	TRBV7-2	NA	CASSSSGLSNYGYTF
TRBJ1-1	TRBV6-4	few	CASSPDLDTEAFF